The T cell receptor beta chain under discussion was sequenced for a study of blood T cell repertoires in COVID-19. Method: immunoSEQ multiplex PCR; TCRdb's copy keeps in-frame clones and lacks some. The data hold 250,000 or so clones, with around 90% observed a single time. The CDR3 runs to 14 residues. Between the trimmed V and J ends, which lost 0 bases and 8 bases, there was a span of 12 bases. CDR1 and CDR2 from the germline V gene are SGHDT and YYEEEE. Sequencing input: peripheral blood. The chain employs TRBV5-6 and TRBJ2-4; weak D call: TRBD2 (5 bases). This receptor was identified in a woman aged 55-69 years with COVID-19, enrolled during active disease. The CDR3 protein is CASSLVGGLDIQYF. The CDR3 DNA follows: TGTGCCAGCAGCTTGGTAGGCGGGTTGGACATTCAGTACTTC.